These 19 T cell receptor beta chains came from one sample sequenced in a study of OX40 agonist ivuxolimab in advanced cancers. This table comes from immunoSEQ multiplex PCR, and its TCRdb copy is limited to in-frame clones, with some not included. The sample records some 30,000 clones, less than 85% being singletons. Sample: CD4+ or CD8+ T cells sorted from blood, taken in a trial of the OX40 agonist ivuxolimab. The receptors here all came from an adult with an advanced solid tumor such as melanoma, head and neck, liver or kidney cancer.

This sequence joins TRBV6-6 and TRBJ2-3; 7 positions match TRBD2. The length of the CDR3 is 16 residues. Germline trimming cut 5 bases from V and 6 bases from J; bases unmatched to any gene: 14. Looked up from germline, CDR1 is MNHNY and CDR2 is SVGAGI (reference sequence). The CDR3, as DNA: TGTGCCAGCAGTACCCGGGGGGTAGAGAGAGACGATACGCAGTATTTT. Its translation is CASSTRGVERDDTQYF.

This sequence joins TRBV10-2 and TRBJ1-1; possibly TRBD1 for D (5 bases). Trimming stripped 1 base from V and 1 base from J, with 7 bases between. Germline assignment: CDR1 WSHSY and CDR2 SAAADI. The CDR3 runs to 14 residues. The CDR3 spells CASSEWGGNTEAFF. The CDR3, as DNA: TGCGCCAGCAGTGAGTGGGGGGGGAACACTGAAGCTTTCTTT.

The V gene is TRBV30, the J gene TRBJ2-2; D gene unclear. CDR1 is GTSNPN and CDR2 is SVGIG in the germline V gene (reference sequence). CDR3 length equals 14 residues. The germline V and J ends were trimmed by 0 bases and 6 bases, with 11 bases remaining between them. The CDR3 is CAWSVPASPGELFF. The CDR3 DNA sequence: TGTGCCTGGAGTGTACCGGCTAGTCCCGGGGAGCTGTTTTTT.

As DNA, the CDR3 is TGTGCCAGCTCACCCCCCGTCGACAGTCCCTTTCTATCCTACAATGAGCAGTTCTTC. Protein sequence: CASSPPVDSPFLSYNEQFF. V usage is TRBV18 and J usage is TRBJ2-1; D may be TRBD1 (5 bases). CDR3 length: 19 amino acids. In germline, CDR1 is KGHSH, CDR2 LQKENI. The V and J ends lost 3 bases and 1 base respectively, with 22 bases between them.

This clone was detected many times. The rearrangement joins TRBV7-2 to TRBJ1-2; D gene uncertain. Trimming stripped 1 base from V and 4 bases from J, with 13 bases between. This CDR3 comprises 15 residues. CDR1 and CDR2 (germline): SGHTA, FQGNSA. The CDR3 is CASSLVTRTRYGYTF. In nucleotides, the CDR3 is TGTGCCAGCAGCTTAGTAACGAGGACCCGCTATGGCTACACCTTC.

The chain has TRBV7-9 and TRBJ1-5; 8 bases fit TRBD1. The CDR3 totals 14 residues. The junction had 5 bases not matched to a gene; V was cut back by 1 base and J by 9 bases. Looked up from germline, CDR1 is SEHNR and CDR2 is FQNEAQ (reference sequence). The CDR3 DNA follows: TGTGCCAGCAGCTTAGGGACAGGGAGAGGGCCCCAGCATTTT. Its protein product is CASSLGTGRGPQHF.

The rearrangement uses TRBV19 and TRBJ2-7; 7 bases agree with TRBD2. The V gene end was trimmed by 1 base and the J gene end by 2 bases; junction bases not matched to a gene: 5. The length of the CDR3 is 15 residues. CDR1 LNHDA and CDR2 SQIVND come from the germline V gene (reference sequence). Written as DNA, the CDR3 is TGTGCCAGTAGTATAGGGTCTAGCGGCCCCTACGAGCAGTACTTC. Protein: CASSIGSSGPYEQYF.

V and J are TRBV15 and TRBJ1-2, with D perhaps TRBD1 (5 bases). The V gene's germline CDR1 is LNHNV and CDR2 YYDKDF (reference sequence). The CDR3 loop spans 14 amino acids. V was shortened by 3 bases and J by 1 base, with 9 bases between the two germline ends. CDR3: CATSSTTDNYGYTF. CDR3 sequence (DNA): TGTGCCACCAGCAGTACGACAGATAACTATGGCTACACCTTC.

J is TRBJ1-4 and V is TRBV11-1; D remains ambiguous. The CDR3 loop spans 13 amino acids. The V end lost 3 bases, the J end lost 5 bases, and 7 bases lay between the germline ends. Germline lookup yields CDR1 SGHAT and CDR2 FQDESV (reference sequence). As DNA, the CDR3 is TGTGCCAGCAGCTTTGAAGGGAATGAAAAACTGTTTTTT. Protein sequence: CASSFEGNEKLFF.

The CDR3 here is CASTYGPNGYTF. DNA of the CDR3: TGTGCCAGTACTTATGGACCGAATGGCTACACCTTC. The rearrangement links TRBV19 to TRBJ1-2; the D is unclear. This CDR3 has 12 residues. The germline V gene has CDR1 LNHDA and CDR2 SQIVND (reference sequence). V was trimmed by 7 bases and J by 6 bases, leaving 12 bases between them.

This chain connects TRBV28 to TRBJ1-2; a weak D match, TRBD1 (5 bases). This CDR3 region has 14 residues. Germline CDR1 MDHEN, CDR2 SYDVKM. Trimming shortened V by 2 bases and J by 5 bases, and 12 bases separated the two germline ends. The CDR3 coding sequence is TGTGCCAGCAGTTTAATGCCAGGGTGGTATGGCTACACCTTC. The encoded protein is CASSLMPGWYGYTF.

The CDR3 nucleotides are TGCGCCAGCAGCGTGGGGGGCTGGACAGATACGCAGTATTTT. This gives the protein CASSVGGWTDTQYF. This chain connects TRBV10-2 to TRBJ2-3, with D perhaps being TRBD1 or TRBD2 (6 bases each). The V and J ends lost 6 bases and 3 bases respectively, with 13 bases between them. CDR1 WSHSY and CDR2 SAAADI come from the germline V gene. The CDR3 extends over 14 amino acids.

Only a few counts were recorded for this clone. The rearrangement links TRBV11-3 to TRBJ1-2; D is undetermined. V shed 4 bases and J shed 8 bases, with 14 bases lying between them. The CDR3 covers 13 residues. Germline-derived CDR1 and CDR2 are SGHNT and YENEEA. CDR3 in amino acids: CASSYGVGEGYTF. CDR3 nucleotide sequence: TGTGCCAGCAGCTATGGGGTAGGCGAAGGCTACACCTTC.

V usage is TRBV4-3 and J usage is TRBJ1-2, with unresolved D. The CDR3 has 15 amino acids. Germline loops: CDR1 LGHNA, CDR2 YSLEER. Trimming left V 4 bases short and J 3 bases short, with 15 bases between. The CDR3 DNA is TGCGCCAGCAGCCCCGGAGGTCCGCGGGACTATGGCTACACCTTC. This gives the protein CASSPGGPRDYGYTF.

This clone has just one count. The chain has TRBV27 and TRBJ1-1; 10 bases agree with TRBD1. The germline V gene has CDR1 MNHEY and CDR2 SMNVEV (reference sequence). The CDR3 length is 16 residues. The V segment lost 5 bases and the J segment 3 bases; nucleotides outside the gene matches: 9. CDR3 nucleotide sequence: TGTGCCAGCAGTCCCGCCGGGACAGGGGTAGACACTGAAGCTTTCTTT. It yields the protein CASSPAGTGVDTEAFF.

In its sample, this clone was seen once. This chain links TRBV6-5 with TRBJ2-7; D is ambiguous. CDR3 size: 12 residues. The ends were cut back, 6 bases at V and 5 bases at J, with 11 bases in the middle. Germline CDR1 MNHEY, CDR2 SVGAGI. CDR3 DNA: TGTGCCAGCAGAAACGCTGGGAACGAGCAGTACTTC. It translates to CASRNAGNEQYF.

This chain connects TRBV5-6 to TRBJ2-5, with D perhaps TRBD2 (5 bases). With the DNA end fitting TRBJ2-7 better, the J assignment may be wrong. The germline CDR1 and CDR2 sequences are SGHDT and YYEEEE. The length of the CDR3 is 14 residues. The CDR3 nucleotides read TGTGCCAGCAGCTTGTACGGGATCGCTTACGAGCAGTACTTC. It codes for CASSLYGIAYEQYF.

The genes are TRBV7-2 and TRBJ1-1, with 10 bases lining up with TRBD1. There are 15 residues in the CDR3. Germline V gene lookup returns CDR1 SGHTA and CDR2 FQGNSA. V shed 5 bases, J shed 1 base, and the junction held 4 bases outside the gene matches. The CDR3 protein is CASSQGTGANTEAFF. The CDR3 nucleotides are TGTGCCAGCAGCCAAGGGACAGGGGCGAACACTGAAGCTTTCTTT.

In nucleotides, the CDR3 is TGTGCCAGCAGCCCCAACCCCCGAGATAGCGATACATCCTACGAGCAGTACTTC. Its protein product is CASSPNPRDSDTSYEQYF. The chain recombines TRBV13 with TRBJ2-5; weak D call: TRBD2 (5 bases). The closer fit of TRBJ2-7 to the DNA end suggests the J call may be wrong. Germline assignment: CDR1 PRHDT and CDR2 FYEKMQ (reference sequence). CDR3 length: 18 amino acids.